This entry features one TCR beta chain sequence. What it recognizes is unknown. CDR1 and CDR2 (germline): MNHEY, SVGAGI. Trimming cost V 5 bases and J 9 bases; bases outside gene matches: 3. This CDR3 has 13 amino acids. Clones were sequenced by immunoSEQ multiplex PCR, and TCRdb holds only the in-frame ones, with some missing. This sample has fewer than 150,000 clones, with over 75% found just once. This entry belongs to a study of T cell responses to AZD1222 COVID-19 vaccine. Study summary: Investigators merged groups given second doses at roughly 4 or roughly 12 weeks. Points from the study as a whole: The peak T cell response came first, and repertoires were sampled only after it.

The chain couples TRBV6-5 to TRBJ2-1, with TRBD2 identical over 11 bases. This material consisted of peripheral blood, taken on day 0 of AZD1222 vaccination. This clonotype was obtained from an adult in good health. In nucleotides, the CDR3 is TGTGCCAGCAGTCGACTAGCGGGAATTGAGCAGTTCTTC. Amino acid sequence: CASSRLAGIEQFF.